These 21 T cell receptor beta chains share one sample of origin, sequenced in a study of blood T cell repertoires in COVID-19. Generated by immunoSEQ multiplex PCR, the TCRdb table keeps only in-frame clones and is missing some. The sample yields hundreds of thousands of clones, approximately 86% seen once. The specimen was peripheral blood. These receptors came from a woman aged 65 to 85 with COVID-19, enrolled during active disease.

V and J are TRBV7-3 and TRBJ2-2; TRBD2 is a possible D gene (6 bases). Per the germline V gene, CDR1 is SGHTA and CDR2 is FQGTGA. The CDR3 length is 13 residues. V gave up 5 bases and J gave up 7 bases, with 11 bases separating them. This CDR3 reads CASSLRGGGELFF. CDR3 DNA: TGTGCCAGCAGCCTCCGGGGAGGCGGGGAGCTGTTTTTT.

The gene calls are TRBV5-1 and TRBJ1-1; no clear D. The germline V gene has CDR1 SGHRS and CDR2 YFSETQ. The CDR3 runs to 14 residues. The V gene lost 0 bases and the J gene lost 1 base, with 7 bases spanning the gap. The CDR3 bases are TGCGCCAGCAGCTTGGCCCCAGAGAACACTGAAGCTTTCTTT. It encodes CASSLAPENTEAFF.

This chain uses TRBV15 with TRBJ1-1, with D possibly being TRBD1 (6 bases). V dropped 1 base and J dropped 3 bases, with 18 bases sitting between them. Germline V gives CDR1 LNHNV, CDR2 YYDKDF (reference sequence). The CDR3 is made up of 17 amino acids. CDR3 nucleotides: TGTGCCACCAGCAGAGGAGGATTCGGGGCAGGGGACACTGAAGCTTTCTTT. Translating it yields CATSRGGFGAGDTEAFF.

This chain uses TRBV28 with TRBJ2-1; D might be TRBD1 (6 bases). This CDR3 is built from 13 residues. V was shortened by 5 bases and J by 6 bases, with 11 bases between the two germline ends. Germline CDR1 and CDR2: MDHEN and SYDVKM. CDR3 nucleotide sequence: TGTGCCAGCAGTCCCGGGACATTCAATGAGCAGTTCTTC. This codes for CASSPGTFNEQFF.

The rearrangement joins TRBV4-1 to TRBJ2-7, with D tentatively TRBD1 (5 bases). Germline CDR1 and CDR2: MGHRA and YSYEKL. V lost 1 base, J lost 5 bases, and 12 bases lay in between. There are 14 residues in the CDR3. In DNA, the CDR3 is TGCGCCAGCAGCCAAGTGGTAGGGGATAACGAGCAGTACTTC. It codes for CASSQVVGDNEQYF.

This chain links TRBV10-3 with TRBJ1-1; D gene unclear. V was shortened by 4 bases and J by 1 base, with 7 bases between the two germline ends. CDR1 ENHRY and CDR2 SYGVKD come from the germline V gene. The CDR3 consists of 13 residues. CDR3 nucleotide sequence: TGTGCCATCAGTGTGCAGGAGAACACTGAAGCTTTCTTT. Its protein is CAISVQENTEAFF.

V gene TRBV5-1 combines with J gene TRBJ1-5; 9 bases align to TRBD1. Looked up from germline, CDR1 is SGHRS and CDR2 is YFSETQ. Trimming took 7 bases from V and 6 from J; bases not matched to a gene: 11. The CDR3 covers 15 residues. The CDR3 loop is CASAVGTGGVQPQHF. CDR3 coding DNA: TGCGCCAGCGCTGTGGGCACAGGGGGCGTTCAGCCCCAGCATTTT. Drawing the rest from reference TRBV5-1 and TRBJ1-5, the complete variable domain is KAGVTQTPRYLIKTRGQQVTLSCSPISGHRSVSWYQQTPGQGLQFLFEYFSETQRNKGNFPGRFSGRQFSNSRSEMNVSTLELGDSALYLCASAVGTGGVQPQHFGDGTRLSIL.

The chain couples TRBV10-3 to TRBJ1-5; D gene ambiguous. CDR3 size: 13 residues. Germline V CDR1 and CDR2: ENHRY, SYGVKD. The V gene lost 0 bases and the J gene lost 12 bases, with 12 bases spanning the gap. The CDR3 DNA reads TGTGCCATCAGTGAGTCGAGGGTTCGGCTCCAGCATTTT. Encoded protein: CAISESRVRLQHF.

V usage is TRBV30 and J usage is TRBJ2-7; TRBD1 matches 12 bases. Germline CDR1 GTSNPN, CDR2 SVGIG (reference sequence). Unmatched junction bases numbered 2, after V lost 3 bases and J lost 2 bases. The CDR3 is 14 residues long. The chain's CDR3 is CAWRGDRGPYEQYF. In DNA, the CDR3 is TGTGCCTGGAGGGGGGACAGGGGGCCCTACGAGCAGTACTTC.

The chain links TRBV5-4 to TRBJ1-1, with TRBD1 identical over 7 bases. The V gene end was trimmed by 3 bases and the J gene end by 2 bases; junction bases not matched to a gene: 7. This CDR3 has 15 amino acids. Germline V gene sequence: CDR1 SGHNT, CDR2 YYREEE (reference sequence). The CDR3 bases are TGTGCCAGCAGCTCGGGACAGACCCTAAACACTGAAGCTTTCTTT. It specifies CASSSGQTLNTEAFF.

The chain is built from TRBV5-4 and TRBJ1-2; D unclear. Trimming shortened V by 7 bases and J by 4 bases, and 20 bases separated the two germline ends. The CDR3 runs 15 residues. Germline V CDR1 and CDR2: SGHNT, YYREEE (reference sequence). The CDR3 nucleotides are TGTGCCAGCTCCTCCCGGGGAGGGTTGGGCTATGGCTACACCTTC. Amino acids: CASSSRGGLGYGYTF.

The chain joins TRBV7-2 to TRBJ2-1; D ambiguous. The germline V gene encodes CDR1 SGHTA and CDR2 FQGNSA. Trimming took 7 bases from V and 1 from J, leaving 8 bases between them. CDR3 size: 13 residues. The CDR3 is CASTPESYNEQFF. The CDR3 DNA reads TGTGCCAGCACCCCGGAGTCCTACAATGAGCAGTTCTTC.

This rearrangement joins TRBV6-5 to TRBJ2-5, with D perhaps matching TRBD1 (5 bases). The V gene's germline CDR1 is MNHEY and CDR2 SVGAGI. The CDR3 totals 14 residues. The germline V and J ends were trimmed by 8 bases and 1 base, with 14 bases remaining between them. The DNA of the CDR3 is TGTGCCAGCCAGGATAGACAGATCCAAGAGACCCAGTACTTC. Protein product: CASQDRQIQETQYF.

The gene calls are TRBV27 and TRBJ1-2; 7 bases are shared with TRBD1. V lost 5 bases, J lost 5 bases, and 17 bases stayed unmatched. The CDR3 extends over 17 amino acids. Germline-derived CDR1 and CDR2 are MNHEY and SMNVEV (reference sequence). This CDR3 reads CASSKNRDSRALYGYTF. CDR3 nucleotide sequence: TGTGCCAGCAGTAAGAACCGGGACAGTCGAGCCCTATATGGCTACACCTTC.

This CDR3 is CASSLKTGVEAFF. CDR3 nucleotide sequence: TGTGCCAGCAGTCTCAAAACAGGGGTTGAAGCTTTCTTT. The gene calls are TRBV6-5 and TRBJ1-1, with 7 bases aligning to TRBD1. Trimming removed 5 bases from V and 7 bases from J; junction bases left unmatched: 7. This CDR3 is built from 13 residues. The germline CDR1 and CDR2 sequences are MNHEY and SVGAGI.

This rearrangement joins TRBV6-1 to TRBJ1-5; unclear D gene. Trimming pared 2 bases from V and 3 bases from J, leaving 14 bases between. Germline CDR1 MNHNS, CDR2 SASEGT. This CDR3 is 16 amino acids long. CDR3 nucleotide sequence: TGTGCCAGCAGTGAATGGAGGCATTTCCCCAATCAGCCCCAGCATTTT. Translation: CASSEWRHFPNQPQHF.

The rearrangement joins TRBV12-5 to TRBJ2-4, with TRBD1 as a possible D gene (6 bases). There are 16 residues in the CDR3. Germline assignment: CDR1 LGHNT and CDR2 FRNRAP. Trimming removed 5 bases at V and 0 bases at J, with 14 bases between. CDR3 nucleotides: TGTGCTAGTGGTAGCGACAGGTCCCTAGCCAAAAACATTCAGTACTTC. Translation gives CASGSDRSLAKNIQYF.

The V and J genes are TRBV2 and TRBJ1-1; 9 bases match TRBD1. J was trimmed by 4 bases and V by 6 bases; bases with no gene match: 6. The germline CDR1 and CDR2 sequences are SNHLY and FYNNEI. The CDR3 runs to 14 residues. In DNA form, the CDR3 reads TGTGCCAGCAGGATAGACAGGGGGGGCACTGAAGCTTTCTTT. Residues: CASRIDRGGTEAFF.

This clone was counted once. V usage is TRBV7-9 and J usage is TRBJ1-1; a possible D gene is TRBD1 (5 bases). This CDR3 region has 14 residues. Germline CDR1 reads SEHNR; CDR2 reads FQNEAQ (reference sequence). V dropped 5 bases and J dropped 4 bases, with 14 bases sitting between them. CDR3 amino acids: CASSTRVSSTEAFF. The CDR3 DNA is TGTGCCAGCAGCACCAGGGTTTCGAGCACTGAAGCTTTCTTT.

The chain employs TRBV9 and TRBJ1-2, with a weak D call TRBD1 (5 bases). Germline CDR1 reads SGDLS; CDR2 reads YYNGEE. CDR3 size: 16 residues. With 0 bases removed from V and 2 bases from J, the gap between germline ends came to 14 bases. CDR3 amino acids: CASSVGGATPNYGYTF. DNA of the CDR3: TGTGCCAGCAGCGTAGGGGGCGCGACCCCAAACTATGGCTACACCTTC.

The chain has TRBV21-1 and TRBJ1-2; the table names TRBD1, a call not compared with the DNA. TRBV21-1 is given as a pseudogene. The CDR3 has 18 amino acids. CDR3 coding DNA: TGTGCCAGCAGCTCAGGGACAGGGGGTTACTCGGCGGTCTATGGCTACACCTTC. The encoded protein is CASSSGTGGYSAVYGYTF.